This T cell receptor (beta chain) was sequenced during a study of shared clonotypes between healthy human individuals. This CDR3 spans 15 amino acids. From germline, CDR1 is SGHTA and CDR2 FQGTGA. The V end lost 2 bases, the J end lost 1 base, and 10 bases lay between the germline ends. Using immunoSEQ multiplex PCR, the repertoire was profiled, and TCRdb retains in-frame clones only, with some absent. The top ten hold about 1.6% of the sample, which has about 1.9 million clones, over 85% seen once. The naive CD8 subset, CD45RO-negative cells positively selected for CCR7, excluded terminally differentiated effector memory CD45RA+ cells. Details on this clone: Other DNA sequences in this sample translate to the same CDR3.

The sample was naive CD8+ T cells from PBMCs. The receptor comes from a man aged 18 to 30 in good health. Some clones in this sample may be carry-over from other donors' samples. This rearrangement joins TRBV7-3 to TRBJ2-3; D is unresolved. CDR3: CASSLSPRGTDTQYF. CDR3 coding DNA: TGTGCCAGCAGCTTATCCCCTAGAGGCACAGATACGCAGTATTTT.